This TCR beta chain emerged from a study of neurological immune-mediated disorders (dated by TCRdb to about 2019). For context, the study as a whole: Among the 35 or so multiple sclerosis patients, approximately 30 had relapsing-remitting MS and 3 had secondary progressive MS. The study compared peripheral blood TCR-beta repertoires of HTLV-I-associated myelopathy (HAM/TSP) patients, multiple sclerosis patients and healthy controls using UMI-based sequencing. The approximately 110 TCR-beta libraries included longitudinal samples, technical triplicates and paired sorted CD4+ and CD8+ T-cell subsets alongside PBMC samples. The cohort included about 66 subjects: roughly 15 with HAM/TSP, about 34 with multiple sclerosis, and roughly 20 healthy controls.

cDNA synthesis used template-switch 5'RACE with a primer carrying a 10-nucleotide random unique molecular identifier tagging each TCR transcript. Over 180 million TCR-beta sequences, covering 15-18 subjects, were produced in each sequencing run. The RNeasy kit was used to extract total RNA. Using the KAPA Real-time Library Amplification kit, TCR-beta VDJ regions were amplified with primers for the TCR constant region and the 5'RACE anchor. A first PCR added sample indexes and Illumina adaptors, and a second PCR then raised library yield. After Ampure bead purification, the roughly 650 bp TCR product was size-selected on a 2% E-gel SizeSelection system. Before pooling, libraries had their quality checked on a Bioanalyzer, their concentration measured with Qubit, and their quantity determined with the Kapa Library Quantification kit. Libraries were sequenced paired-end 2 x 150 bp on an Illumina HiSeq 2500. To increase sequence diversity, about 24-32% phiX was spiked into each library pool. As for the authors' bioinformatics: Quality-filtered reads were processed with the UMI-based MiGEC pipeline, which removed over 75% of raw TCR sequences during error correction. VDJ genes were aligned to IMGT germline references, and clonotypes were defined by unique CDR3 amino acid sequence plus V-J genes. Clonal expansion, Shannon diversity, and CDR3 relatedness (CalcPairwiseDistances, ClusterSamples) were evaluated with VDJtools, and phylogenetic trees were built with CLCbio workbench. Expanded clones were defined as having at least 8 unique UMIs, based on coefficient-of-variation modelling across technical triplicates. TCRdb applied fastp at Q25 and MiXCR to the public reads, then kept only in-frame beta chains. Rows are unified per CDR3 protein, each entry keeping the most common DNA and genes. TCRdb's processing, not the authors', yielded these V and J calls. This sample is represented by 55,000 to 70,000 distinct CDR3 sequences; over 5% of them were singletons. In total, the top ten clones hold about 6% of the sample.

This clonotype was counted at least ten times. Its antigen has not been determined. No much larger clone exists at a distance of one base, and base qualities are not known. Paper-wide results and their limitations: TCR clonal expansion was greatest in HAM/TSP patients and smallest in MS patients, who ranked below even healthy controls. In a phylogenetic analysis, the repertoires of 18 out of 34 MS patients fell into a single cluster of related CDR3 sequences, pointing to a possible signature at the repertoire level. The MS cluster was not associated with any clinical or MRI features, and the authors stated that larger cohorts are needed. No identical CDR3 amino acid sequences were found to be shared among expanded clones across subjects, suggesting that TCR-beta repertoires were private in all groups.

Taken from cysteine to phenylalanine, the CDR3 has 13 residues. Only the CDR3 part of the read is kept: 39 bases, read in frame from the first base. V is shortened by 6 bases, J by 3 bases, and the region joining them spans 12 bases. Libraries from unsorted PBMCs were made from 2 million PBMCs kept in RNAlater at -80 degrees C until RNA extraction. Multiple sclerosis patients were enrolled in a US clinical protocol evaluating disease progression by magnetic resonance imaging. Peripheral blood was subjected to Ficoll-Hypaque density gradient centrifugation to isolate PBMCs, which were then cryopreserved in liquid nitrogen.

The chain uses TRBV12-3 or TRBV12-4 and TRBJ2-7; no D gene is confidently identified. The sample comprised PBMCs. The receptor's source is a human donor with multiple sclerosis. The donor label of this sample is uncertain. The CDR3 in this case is CASRQTGSYEQYF. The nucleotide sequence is TGTGCCAGCAGGCAAACGGGCAGCTACGAGCAGTACTTC.